The 19 T cell receptor beta chains listed next were all sequenced from one sample in a study of OX40 agonist ivuxolimab in advanced cancers. The assay was immunoSEQ multiplex PCR, and TCRdb's table has in-frame clones only and misses some. The sample has tens of thousands of clones; approximately 85% are singletons. The sample in question was CD4+ or CD8+ T cells sorted from blood, obtained in a trial of the OX40 agonist ivuxolimab. The receptors stem from an adult with an advanced solid tumor such as melanoma, head and neck, liver or kidney cancer.

CDR3: CASSSQGPGNSPLHF. The CDR3 nucleotides are TGTGCCAGCAGCTCTCAGGGACCTGGCAATTCACCCCTCCACTTT. The chain uses TRBV11-2 and TRBJ1-6, with TRBD1 as a possible D gene (5 bases). The CDR3 extends over 15 amino acids. Germline CDR1 and CDR2: SGHAT and FQNNGV. Trimming took off 4 bases at V and 7 bases at J, with 14 bases between the two ends.

This clone has a handful of counts. The chain combines TRBV19 with TRBJ2-3; 12 bases line up with TRBD2. The CDR3 has 14 amino acids. V was clipped by 6 bases and J by 3 bases; unmatched bases: 1. Per germline, CDR1 LNHDA and CDR2 SQIVND (reference sequence). This CDR3 is CASRTSGSTDTQYF. DNA for the CDR3: TGTGCCAGTAGGACTAGCGGGAGTACAGATACGCAGTATTTT.

The chain is built from TRBV5-1 and TRBJ1-1; TRBD1 is a possible D gene (6 bases). The germline gives CDR1 SGHRS, CDR2 YFSETQ. Between the trimmed V and J ends, which lost 0 bases and 5 bases, there was a span of 8 bases. The CDR3 is 13 residues long. The CDR3 DNA follows: TGCGCCAGCAGCTTGGACAGGGAAACTGAAGCTTTCTTT. It yields the protein CASSLDRETEAFF.

The chain joins TRBV19 to TRBJ1-2, with D maybe TRBD1 (5 bases). V lost 7 bases and J lost 4, with 19 bases in between. The CDR3 runs to 15 residues. Germline CDR1 is LNHDA and CDR2 is SQIVND (reference sequence). Here the CDR3 DNA reads TGTGCCAGTAAAAGAGGACATAAAGGTGTCTATGGCTACACCTTC. Translated: CASKRGHKGVYGYTF.

The J gene is TRBJ2-1, the V gene TRBV6-5, with 10 bases fitting TRBD2. V was pared by 7 bases and J by 15 bases, with 12 bases of the junction left unmatched. This CDR3 spans 13 amino acids. Germline CDR1 and CDR2: MNHEY and SVGAGI. The CDR3 DNA reads as TGTGCCAGCACCCAGACTAGCGGGCGGCCCTCGTTCTTC. This codes for CASTQTSGRPSFF.

This sequence joins TRBV6-1 and TRBJ1-5; TRBD1 matches 7 bases. V lost 10 bases, J lost 5 bases, and 5 bases stayed unmatched. The V gene's germline CDR1 is MNHNS and CDR2 SASEGT. This CDR3 contains 12 residues. This chain's CDR3 is CAMGDRDQPQHF. In DNA, the CDR3 is TGTGCCATGGGGGACAGAGATCAGCCCCAGCATTTT.

The chain couples TRBV10-2 to TRBJ1-5, with a tentative D call TRBD1 (5 bases). Trimming pared 5 bases from V and 4 bases from J, leaving 9 bases between. CDR1 WSHSY and CDR2 SAAADI come from the germline V gene. There are 13 residues in the CDR3. For the CDR3, the DNA is TGCGCCAGCAGTCGGGACGGTAATCAGCCCCAGCATTTT. Protein product: CASSRDGNQPQHF.

The V call is TRBV25-1, the J call TRBJ1-2, with 10 nucleotides matching TRBD1. The CDR3 extends over 16 amino acids. The germline CDR1 and CDR2 sequences are MGHDK and SYGVNS. V lost 4 bases, J lost 8 bases, and 13 bases stayed unmatched. The CDR3 protein is CASSAPGGTGVLGYTF. For the CDR3, the DNA is TGTGCCAGCAGTGCCCCGGGGGGGACAGGGGTTTTAGGCTACACCTTC.

The CDR3 DNA sequence: TGTGCCAGCAGTTGGACAGGGGGTGGGGAGACCCAGTACTTC. Its translation: CASSWTGGGETQYF. This chain links TRBV28 with TRBJ2-5, with 10 bases aligning to TRBD1. The trim removed 4 bases at V and 5 bases at J, leaving 4 bases unmatched. CDR1 is MDHEN, CDR2 SYDVKM, per germline. The CDR3 runs 14 residues.

The J gene is TRBJ1-1, the V gene TRBV28, with unresolved D. CDR3 length equals 13 residues. Germline CDR1 is MDHEN and CDR2 is SYDVKM. Trimming took off 2 bases at V and 7 bases at J, with 11 bases between the two ends. Here the CDR3 reads CASSLRLAGEAFF. The DNA for the CDR3 is TGTGCCAGCAGTTTAAGATTGGCAGGTGAAGCTTTCTTT.

The V and J genes are TRBV28 and TRBJ1-5, with 8 bases that match TRBD1. The V and J ends lost 3 bases and 1 base, in that order; junction bases with no gene match: 2. CDR1 is MDHEN, CDR2 SYDVKM, per germline. The CDR3 loop spans 15 amino acids. The CDR3: CASSLYRGSNQPQHF. CDR3 coding DNA: TGTGCCAGCAGTTTGTACAGGGGGAGCAATCAGCCCCAGCATTTT.

The gene calls are TRBV30 and TRBJ1-6, with D possibly matching TRBD1 (6 bases). The V end lost 3 bases, the J end lost 2 bases, and 11 bases lay between the germline ends. Germline lookup yields CDR1 GTSNPN and CDR2 SVGIG (reference sequence). The CDR3 extends over 15 amino acids. The DNA for the CDR3 is TGTGCCTGGAGCGGACGGACAGCCTATAATTCACCCCTCCACTTT. Its translation is CAWSGRTAYNSPLHF.

V is TRBV25-1 and J is TRBJ2-7; unclear D gene. Germline loops: CDR1 MGHDK, CDR2 SYGVNS. The CDR3 has 14 residues. V was shortened by 0 bases and J by 2 bases, with 8 bases between the two germline ends. CDR3: CASSEYSATYEQYF. CDR3 DNA: TGTGCCAGCAGTGAATATTCCGCTACCTACGAGCAGTACTTC.

V is TRBV18 and J is TRBJ2-5, with no clear D. The J call is uncertain, as TRBJ2-7 better fits the DNA end. CDR1 is KGHSH and CDR2 is LQKENI in the germline V gene. The CDR3 length is 14 residues. CDR3 residues: CASSPQGRSYEQYF. As DNA, the CDR3 is TGTGCCAGCTCACCACAAGGCCGAAGCTACGAGCAGTACTTC.

CDR3 DNA: TGTGCCAGCAGCAGAAACGACAAGTCTTATGGCTACACCTTC. It encodes CASSRNDKSYGYTF. The chain has TRBV6-5 and TRBJ1-2; D uncertain. CDR3 size: 14 residues. V was clipped by 6 bases and J by 5 bases, with 16 bases between them. The germline CDR1 and CDR2 sequences are MNHEY and SVGAGI.

The chain joins TRBV5-1 to TRBJ1-1; TRBD1 aligns across 10 bases. The CDR3 runs 13 residues. CDR1 and CDR2 (germline): SGHRS, YFSETQ. V shed 4 bases and J 7 bases; nucleotides not matched to a gene: 4. The CDR3 protein is CASSQGQGIEAFF. The CDR3 DNA reads TGCGCCAGCAGCCAGGGACAGGGGATTGAAGCTTTCTTT.

The genes are TRBV27 and TRBJ1-5; tentatively, D is TRBD1 (6 bases). CDR3 size: 16 residues. CDR1 and CDR2 (germline): MNHEY, SMNVEV (reference sequence). The ends were cut back, 5 bases at V and 0 bases at J, with 14 bases in the middle. The CDR3 loop is CASSEYRGHSNQPQHF. Here the CDR3 DNA reads TGTGCCAGCAGTGAATACCGGGGGCATAGCAATCAGCCCCAGCATTTT.

This clone was seen just once. The V gene is TRBV11-2, the J gene TRBJ2-5, with 8 bases lining up with TRBD1. Germline V CDR1 and CDR2: SGHAT, FQNNGV. V lost 5 bases, J lost 4 bases, and 6 bases stayed unmatched. The CDR3 runs 14 residues. CDR3 nucleotides: TGTGCCAGCAGCGCAACAGGGGGACCAGAGACCCAGTACTTC. Protein product: CASSATGGPETQYF.

This chain joins TRBV19 and TRBJ1-5; 9 bases agree with TRBD1. V was clipped by 6 bases and J by 6 bases; unmatched bases: 12. Per germline, CDR1 LNHDA and CDR2 SQIVND (reference sequence). CDR3 size: 16 residues. DNA of the CDR3: TGTGCCAGTAGCTCCTTGACAGGGGGATTGGCTCAGCCCCAGCATTTT. Protein sequence: CASSSLTGGLAQPQHF.